A selection of T cell receptor beta chains follows, all from one sample in a study of OX40 agonist ivuxolimab in advanced cancers. TCRdb keeps only in-frame clones here, not all; method: immunoSEQ multiplex PCR. The table records roughly 16,000 clones, roughly 87% of them present only once. The specimen comprised CD4+ or CD8+ T cells sorted from blood, sampled in a trial of the OX40 agonist ivuxolimab. The receptors shown here come from an adult with an advanced solid tumor such as melanoma, head and neck, liver or kidney cancer. CDR3s include the opening cysteine and the closing phenylalanine or tryptophan. The order of the fields is D gene, V gene, clone size, J gene, CDR3 DNA, CDR3 protein. D genes are given only for firm matches. Expanded clones get a size class; other rows say once, few or many, or leave the size out.

D: NA
V: TRBV7-6
size: NA
J: TRBJ1-2
DNA: TGTGCCAGCAGCTTAGTCGAGACAGGCTCCTATGGCTACACCTTC
CDR3: CASSLVETGSYGYTF

D: NA
V: TRBV2
size: NA
J: TRBJ2-7
DNA: TGTGCCAGCAGTGAAGCAGGACGGAAAAAATACGAGCAGTACTTC
CDR3: CASSEAGRKKYEQYF

D: NA
V: TRBV30
size: NA
J: TRBJ2-7
DNA: TGTGCCTGGAGTGACCCGTCCTACGAGCAGTACTTC
CDR3: CAWSDPSYEQYF

D: TRBD1
V: TRBV7-9
size: NA
J: TRBJ1-1
DNA: TGTGCCAGCGAACGTCCGACAGGGTTTGGCACTGAAGCTTTCTTT
CDR3: CASERPTGFGTEAFF

D: NA
V: TRBV30
size: NA
J: TRBJ2-7
DNA: TGTGCCTGGCGCAGACCCCCAGGGACCCAGTTGGAGCAGTACTTC
CDR3: CAWRRPPGTQLEQYF

D: NA
V: TRBV7-6
size: NA
J: TRBJ1-4
DNA: TGTGCCAGCAGCTTATCGAGGGCAACTAATGAAAAACTGTTTTTT
CDR3: CASSLSRATNEKLFF

D: NA
V: TRBV9
size: NA
J: TRBJ2-1
DNA: TGTGCCAGCAGCGTAGCTGCGGAGTACAATGAGCAGTTCTTC
CDR3: CASSVAAEYNEQFF

D: NA
V: TRBV15
size: NA
J: TRBJ1-6
DNA: TGTGCCACCAGCAGAGAGGGGGAACTAGAATCACCCCTCCACTTT
CDR3: CATSREGELESPLHF

D: NA
V: TRBV6-5
size: NA
J: TRBJ2-5
DNA: TGTGCCAGCAGTTACTACGAGACCCAGTACTTC
CDR3: CASSYYETQYF

D: NA
V: TRBV9
size: NA
J: TRBJ2-1
DNA: TGTGCCAGCAGCGGAAACAGGGATTCAGGCTCCTACAATGAGCAGTTCTTC
CDR3: CASSGNRDSGSYNEQFF

D: NA
V: TRBV10-3
size: NA
J: TRBJ2-1
DNA: TGTGCCATCAGTGAGTCCGGCCTAGATGAGCAGTTCTTC
CDR3: CAISESGLDEQFF

D: TRBD2
V: TRBV27
size: NA
J: TRBJ2-3
DNA: TGTGCCAGCAGTTTAGCCGGGCTAGCGGGGGGCACAGATACGCAGTATTTT
CDR3: CASSLAGLAGGTDTQYF

D: NA
V: TRBV6-5
size: NA
J: TRBJ1-2
DNA: TGTGCCAGCAGTTCACTCCAACCTACCTATGGCTACACCTTC
CDR3: CASSSLQPTYGYTF

D: NA
V: TRBV6-4
size: NA
J: TRBJ1-2
DNA: TGTGCCAGCAGTGACTTTTCCTCTCCGGGACAAGGCTCTTGGGACTATGGCTACACCTTC
CDR3: CASSDFSSPGQGSWDYGYTF

D: TRBD1
V: TRBV4-1
size: NA
J: TRBJ2-7
DNA: TGCGCCAGCAGCCTACGCGGACAGGGGACATACGAGCAGTACTTC
CDR3: CASSLRGQGTYEQYF

D: TRBD1
V: TRBV6-6
size: NA
J: TRBJ1-3
DNA: TGTGCCAGCAGCCCCGAGGGACAGGTTTCTGGAAACACCATATATTTT
CDR3: CASSPEGQVSGNTIYF

D: NA
V: TRBV2
size: NA
J: TRBJ1-1
DNA: TGTGCCAGCAGTGAAGTGCAGGCGCCGCAGGCGAACACTGAAGCTTTCTTT
CDR3: CASSEVQAPQANTEAFF

D: NA
V: TRBV9
size: NA
J: TRBJ2-7
DNA: TGTGCCAGCAGCGACGGGGACTCCACCTACGAGCAGTACTTC
CDR3: CASSDGDSTYEQYF

D: NA
V: TRBV4-1
size: once
J: TRBJ2-7
DNA: TGCGCCAGCAGCCAACTTAAGAACCACGAGCAGTACTTC
CDR3: CASSQLKNHEQYF

D: TRBD1
V: TRBV5-1
size: NA
J: TRBJ1-6
DNA: TGCGCCAGCAGCCCAAAGGACAGGGGAAGGTATAATTCACCCCTCCACTTT
CDR3: CASSPKDRGRYNSPLHF

D: TRBD1
V: TRBV5-1
size: NA
J: TRBJ2-7
DNA: TGCGCCAGCAGCGGGACAGCTCCCTACGAGCAGTACTTC
CDR3: CASSGTAPYEQYF

D: TRBD1
V: TRBV6-5
size: few
J: TRBJ2-7
DNA: TGTGCCAGCAAAGAGGGGACAGGGACGAACTACGAGCAGTACTTC
CDR3: CASKEGTGTNYEQYF

D: NA
V: TRBV5-1
size: medium-sized
J: TRBJ2-7
DNA: TGCGCCAGCAGCGATGCAGGGGTGATAGACGAGCAGTACTTC
CDR3: CASSDAGVIDEQYF